Below are 4 T cell receptor beta chains sequenced from a single sample in a study of blood T cell repertoires in COVID-19. The protocol was immunoSEQ multiplex PCR, while the TCRdb copy is restricted to in-frame clones and leaves out a portion. Of approximately 480,000 clones in the sample, about 90% are singletons; the top ten hold 0.7%. Input material: PBMCs or T cells enriched from blood (not recorded which). These receptors were collected from a young woman who had recovered from COVID-19.

This chain uses TRBV7-8 with TRBJ2-7; 9 bases are a match to TRBD1. CDR3 length equals 16 residues. J gave up 2 bases and V 7 bases, and 12 bases lay outside the gene matches. From germline, CDR1 is SGHVS and CDR2 FQNEAQ. Here the CDR3 reads CASTPLGGQGPYEQYF. The DNA for the CDR3 is TGTGCCAGCACCCCCCTAGGGGGACAGGGCCCCTACGAGCAGTACTTC.

The chain is built from TRBV6-5 and TRBJ1-4, with D maybe TRBD1 (6 bases). Per germline, CDR1 MNHEY and CDR2 SVGAGI. This CDR3 is built from 14 residues. V lost 2 bases to trimming and J lost 8 bases, with 12 bases between them. CDR3 bases: TGTGCCAGCAGTTACGACGGGGGGGCCGAAAAACTGTTTTTT. This translates into CASSYDGGAEKLFF.

This clone has a single count. The chain joins TRBV7-9 to TRBJ1-1; D is unresolved. The germline V and J ends were trimmed by 1 base and 6 bases, with 6 bases remaining between them. Per the germline V gene, CDR1 is SEHNR and CDR2 is FQNEAQ (reference sequence). The CDR3 length is 12 residues. CDR3 sequence reads: CASSLGSAEAFF. CDR3 nucleotides: TGTGCCAGCAGCTTAGGGTCAGCTGAAGCTTTCTTT. The variable domain in full, with the rest retrieved from reference TRBV7-9 and TRBJ1-1, is DTGVSQNPRHKITKRGQNVTFRCDPISEHNRLYWYRQTLGQGPEFLTYFQNEAQLEKSRLLSDRFSAERPKGSFSTLEIQRTEQGDSAMYLCASSLGSAEAFFGQGTRLTVV.

The chain combines TRBV12-3 or TRBV12-4 with TRBJ2-2, with D unresolved. The CDR3 loop spans 12 amino acids. Trimming took 2 bases from V and 14 from J, leaving 12 bases between them. The chain's CDR3 is CASSLLRQKLFF. In DNA, the CDR3 is TGTGCCAGCAGTTTATTGCGGCAGAAACTGTTTTTT.